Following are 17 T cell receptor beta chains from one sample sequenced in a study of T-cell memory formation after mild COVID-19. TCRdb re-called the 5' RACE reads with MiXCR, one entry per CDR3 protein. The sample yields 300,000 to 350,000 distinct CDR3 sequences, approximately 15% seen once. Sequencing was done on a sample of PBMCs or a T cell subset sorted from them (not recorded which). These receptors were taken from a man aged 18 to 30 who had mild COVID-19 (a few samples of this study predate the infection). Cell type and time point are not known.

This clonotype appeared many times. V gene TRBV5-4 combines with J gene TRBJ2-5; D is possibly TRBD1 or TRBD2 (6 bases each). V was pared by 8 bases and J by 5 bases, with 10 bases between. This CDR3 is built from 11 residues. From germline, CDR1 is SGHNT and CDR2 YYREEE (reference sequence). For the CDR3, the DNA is TGTGCCAGTAAAGGGGGGGAGACCCAGTACTTC. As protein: CASKGGETQYF.

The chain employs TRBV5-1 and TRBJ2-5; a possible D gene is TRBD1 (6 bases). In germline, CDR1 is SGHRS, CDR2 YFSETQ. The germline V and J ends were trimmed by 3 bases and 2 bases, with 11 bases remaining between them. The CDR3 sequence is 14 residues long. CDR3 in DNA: TGCGCCAGCAGCTCTTTGGACAGACAAGAGACCCAGTACTTC. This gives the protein CASSSLDRQETQYF.

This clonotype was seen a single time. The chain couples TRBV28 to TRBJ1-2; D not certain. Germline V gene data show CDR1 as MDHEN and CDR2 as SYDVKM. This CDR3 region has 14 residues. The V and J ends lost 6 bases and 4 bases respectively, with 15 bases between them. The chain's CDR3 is CASRSGPPVYGYTF. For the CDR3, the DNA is TGTGCCAGCAGATCTGGACCCCCCGTCTATGGCTACACCTTC.

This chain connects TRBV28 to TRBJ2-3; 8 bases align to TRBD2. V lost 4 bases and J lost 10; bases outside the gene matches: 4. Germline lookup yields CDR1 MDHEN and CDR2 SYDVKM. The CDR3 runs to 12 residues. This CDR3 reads CASSSRGGAQYF. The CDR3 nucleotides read TGTGCCAGCAGTTCCCGGGGGGGCGCGCAGTATTTT.

The chain's CDR3 is CATSRRGANNEQFF. DNA of the CDR3: TGTGCCACCAGCAGGCGGGGGGCTAACAATGAGCAGTTCTTC. The chain couples TRBV15 to TRBJ2-1; 8 nucleotides match TRBD2. CDR1 and CDR2 from the germline V gene are LNHNV and YYDKDF (reference sequence). This CDR3 contains 14 residues. The V and J ends lost 3 bases and 5 bases, in that order; junction bases with no gene match: 3.

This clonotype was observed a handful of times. The CDR3: CASSLDPGTEAFF. CDR3 nucleotides: TGTGCCAGCAGCTTAGATCCGGGCACTGAAGCTTTCTTT. The chain joins TRBV7-9 to TRBJ1-1; D not certain. There are 13 residues in the CDR3. The germline gives CDR1 SEHNR, CDR2 FQNEAQ (reference sequence). Deletions cut 1 base from V and 4 bases from J, with 7 bases between.

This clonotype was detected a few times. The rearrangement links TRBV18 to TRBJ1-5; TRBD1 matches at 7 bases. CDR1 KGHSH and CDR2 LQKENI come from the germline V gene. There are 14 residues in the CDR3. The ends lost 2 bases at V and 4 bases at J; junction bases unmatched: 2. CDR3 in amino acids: CASSPGRGNQPQHF. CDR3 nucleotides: TGTGCCAGCTCACCAGGCAGGGGGAATCAGCCCCAGCATTTT.

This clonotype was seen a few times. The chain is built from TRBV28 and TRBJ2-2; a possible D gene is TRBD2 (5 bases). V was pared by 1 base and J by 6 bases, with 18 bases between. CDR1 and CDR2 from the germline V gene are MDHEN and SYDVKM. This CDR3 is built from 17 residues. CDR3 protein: CASSLLVTSFIPGELFF. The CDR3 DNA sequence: TGTGCCAGCAGTTTATTAGTCACTAGTTTTATCCCCGGGGAGCTGTTTTTT.

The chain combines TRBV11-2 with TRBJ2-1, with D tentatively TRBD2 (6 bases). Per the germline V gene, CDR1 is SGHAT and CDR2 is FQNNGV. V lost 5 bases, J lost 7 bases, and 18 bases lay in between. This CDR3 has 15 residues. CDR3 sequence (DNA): TGTGCCAGCAGCCCCCGTGCAGCGGGTTTTAATGAGCAGTTCTTC. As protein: CASSPRAAGFNEQFF.

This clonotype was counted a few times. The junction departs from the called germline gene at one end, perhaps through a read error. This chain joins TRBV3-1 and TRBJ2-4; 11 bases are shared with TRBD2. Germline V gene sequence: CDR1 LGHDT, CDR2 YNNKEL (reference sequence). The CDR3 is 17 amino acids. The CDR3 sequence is CASSQEGSGGARNIQYF. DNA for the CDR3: TGTGCCAGCAGCCAAGAGGGTAGCGGGGGGGCCAGAAACATTCAGTACTTC.

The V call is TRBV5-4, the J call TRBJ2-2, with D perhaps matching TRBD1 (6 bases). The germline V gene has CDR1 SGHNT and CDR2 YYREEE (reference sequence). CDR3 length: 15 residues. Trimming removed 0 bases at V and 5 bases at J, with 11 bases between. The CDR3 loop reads CASSLVGARTGELFF. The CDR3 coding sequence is TGTGCCAGCAGCTTGGTGGGGGCGAGGACCGGGGAGCTGTTTTTT.

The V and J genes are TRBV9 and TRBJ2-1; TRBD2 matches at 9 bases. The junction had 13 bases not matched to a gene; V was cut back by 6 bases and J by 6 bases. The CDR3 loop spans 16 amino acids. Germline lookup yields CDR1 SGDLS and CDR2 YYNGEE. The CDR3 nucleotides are TGTGCCAGCACTACAGAGGGCGGGGGGGCCGTCAATGAGCAGTTCTTC. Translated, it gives CASTTEGGGAVNEQFF. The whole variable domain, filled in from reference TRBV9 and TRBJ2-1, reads DSGVTQTPKHLITATGQRVTLRCSPRSGDLSVYWYQQSLDQGLQFLIQYYNGEERAKGNILERFSAQQFPDLHSELNLSSLELGDSALYFCASTTEGGGAVNEQFFGPGTRLTVL.

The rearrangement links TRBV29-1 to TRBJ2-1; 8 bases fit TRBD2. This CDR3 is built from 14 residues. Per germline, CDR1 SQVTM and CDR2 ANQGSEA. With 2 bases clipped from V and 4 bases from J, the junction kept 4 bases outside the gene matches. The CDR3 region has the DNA TGCAGCGTTGAATTTAGCGGGACATACAATGAGCAGTTCTTC. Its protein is CSVEFSGTYNEQFF.

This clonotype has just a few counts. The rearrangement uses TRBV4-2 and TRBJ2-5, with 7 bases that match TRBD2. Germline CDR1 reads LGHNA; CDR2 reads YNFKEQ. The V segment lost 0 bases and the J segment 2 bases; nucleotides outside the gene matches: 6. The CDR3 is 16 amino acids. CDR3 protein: CASSQDSAGRQETQYF. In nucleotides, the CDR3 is TGTGCCAGCAGCCAAGATTCAGCGGGGCGGCAAGAGACCCAGTACTTC.

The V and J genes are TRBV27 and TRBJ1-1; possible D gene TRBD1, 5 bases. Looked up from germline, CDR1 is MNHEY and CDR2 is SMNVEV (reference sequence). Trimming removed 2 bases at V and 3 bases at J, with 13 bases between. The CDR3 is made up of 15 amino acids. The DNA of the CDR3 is TGTGCCAGCAGTTTAAGTCCGGGGGGGGACACTGAAGCTTTCTTT. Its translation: CASSLSPGGDTEAFF.

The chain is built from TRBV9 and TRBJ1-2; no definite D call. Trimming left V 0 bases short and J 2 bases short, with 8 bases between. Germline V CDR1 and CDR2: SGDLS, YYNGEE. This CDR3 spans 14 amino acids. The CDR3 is CASSVVEENYGYTF. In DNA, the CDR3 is TGTGCCAGCAGCGTAGTTGAGGAGAACTATGGCTACACCTTC.

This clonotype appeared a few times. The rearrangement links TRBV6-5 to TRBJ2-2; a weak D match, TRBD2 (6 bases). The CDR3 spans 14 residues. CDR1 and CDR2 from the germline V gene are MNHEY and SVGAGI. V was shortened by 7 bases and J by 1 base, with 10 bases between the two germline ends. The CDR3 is CASMGGVNTGELFF. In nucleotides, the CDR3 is TGTGCCAGCATGGGCGGGGTGAACACCGGGGAGCTGTTTTTT.